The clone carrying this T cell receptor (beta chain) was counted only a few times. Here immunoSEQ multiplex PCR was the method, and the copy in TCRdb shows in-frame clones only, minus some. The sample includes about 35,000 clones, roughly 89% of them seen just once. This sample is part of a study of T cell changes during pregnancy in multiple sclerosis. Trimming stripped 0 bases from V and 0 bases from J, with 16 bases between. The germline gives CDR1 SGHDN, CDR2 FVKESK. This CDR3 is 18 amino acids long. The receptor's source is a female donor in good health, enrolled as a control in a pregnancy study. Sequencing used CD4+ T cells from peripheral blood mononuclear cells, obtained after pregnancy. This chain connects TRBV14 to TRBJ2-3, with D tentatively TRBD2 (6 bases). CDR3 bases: TGTGCCAGCAGCCAAGACCAAGAGGGAGGATTTAGCACAGATACGCAGTATTTT. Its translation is CASSQDQEGGFSTDTQYF.